The clone carrying this T cell receptor (beta chain) showed up many times. Its antigen remains unknown. With V trimmed by 3 bases and J by 3 bases, 4 bases remained unmatched. The CDR3 has 14 residues. Germline V gene lookup returns CDR1 LGHNA and CDR2 YSLEER. This specimen comes from a study of T-cell reconstitution after alpha-beta-depleted transplantation in children. Notes on the study in general: Some patients showed high day-60 TCRbeta diversity, which derived from surviving recipient T cells and thymic progenitors. T-cell counts and diversity at one year post-transplant came mainly from newly produced T cells.

The authors prepared the TCRbeta library with unique molecular identifiers. TCRdb reanalysed the PCR reads using MiXCR and keeps one entry per CDR3 protein. The sample carries about 200,000 distinct CDR3 sequences, just under 6.5% recorded once. The clonotype comes from a girl less than two years old with combined immunodeficiency, due to receive a stem cell transplant. Sequences were derived from PBMCs, sampled before TCRalphabeta/CD19-depleted stem cell transplant. The chain uses TRBV4-3 and TRBJ2-7, with 8 bases lining up with TRBD2. Here the CDR3 DNA reads TGCGCCAGCAGCCAGGGAGGGACTAGCTACGAGCAGTACTTC. Translating it yields CASSQGGTSYEQYF.